This T cell receptor beta chain originates from a study of OX40 agonist ivuxolimab in advanced cancers. Study-level background: The costimulatory receptor OX40 (CD134) was targeted by ivuxolimab, a fully human IgG2 agonistic monoclonal antibody. Intravenous ivuxolimab was administered to patients every 2 weeks at six dose levels: 0.01, 0.1, 0.3, 1.5, 3 and 10 mg/kg. Among the approximately 50 dose-escalation patients, roughly 20 had hepatocellular carcinoma, 15 or so melanoma, 9 renal cell carcinoma and 9 head and neck cancer. The dose-escalation cohort was over 70% male with a mean age of 60 years, ranging from about 23 to 85. Prior anti-PD-1, anti-PD-L1 or anti-CTLA-4 therapy was permitted, and approximately 41% of dose-escalation patients had received checkpoint inhibitors. Partial responses occurred in three dose-escalation patients, of whom one had hepatocellular carcinoma and two had cutaneous melanoma. Peripheral TCRbeta sequencing was intended to test whether TCR sequence diversity was altered and clonal T-cell expansion was caused by ivuxolimab. The paper describes the monotherapy dose-escalation part (N of about 47 patients) of the phase I trial of ivuxolimab. The research as a whole found: Which antigens the clonally expanded peripheral T cells were specific for was not determined. Low levels of normalized T-cell clonal expansion were also seen in some patients who did not respond. In the 0.1-3.0 mg/kg groups, partial responders had among the lowest normalized peripheral clonal expansion, particularly in CD8+ T cells. After ivuxolimab, expanded clones were on average more numerous among CD8+ T cells than among CD4+ T cells. At doses from 0.1 to 3.0 mg/kg, clonal expansion was seen in both CD4+ and CD8+ blood T cells between baseline and week 6.

A word on this clone: Which antigen it targets is not known. Base qualities are missing; no much larger clone stands one base away.

The trial excluded patients who had a history of autoimmune disease or who were on systemic immunosuppression. In every dose cohort, peripheral blood was drawn for TCR sequencing at baseline, cycle 4 day 1, and cycle 7 day 1. The samples were taken from a phase I, first-in-human, multicenter, open-label dose-escalation trial of ivuxolimab. Adults with locally advanced or metastatic head and neck squamous cell, hepatocellular, melanoma or renal cell carcinoma were enrolled in the trial. Before TCR sequencing, CD4+ T cells and CD8+ T cells from peripheral blood were sorted into separate populations. As encoded in the germline V gene, CDR1 is SGHRS while CDR2 is YFSETQ. V is shortened by 0 bases, J by 1 base, and the region joining them spans 1 base. The CDR3 covers 12 residues, taking in both the cysteine and the phenylalanine. The entry retains the CDR3 DNA only, 36 bases that are in frame from base 1.

For sequencing of the TCRbeta CDR3 region, genomic DNA was extracted from the sorted cells. The immunoSEQ Assay was used to sequence the TCRbeta CDR3 regions. TCRdb holds this immuneACCESS table with in-frame rearrangements only. Some clones are missing; in checked studies, unresolved V genes explain under half, and the rest has no known cause. Counted in this sample were about 62,000 clones; around 85% of them appeared once. The top ten constitute about 4% of the sample. The chain was built from TRBV5-1 and TRBJ2-5, with no confident D gene call. The source of this sequence is an adult with an advanced solid tumor such as melanoma, head and neck, liver or kidney cancer. This sample comprised CD4+ or CD8+ T cells sorted from blood, obtained in a trial of the OX40 agonist ivuxolimab. The nucleotides read TGCGCCAGCAGCTTGGCCCAAGAGACCCAGTACTTC. It encodes CASSLAQETQYF.